The 26 T cell receptor beta chains below come from one sample, sequenced in a study of T cell responses to AZD1222 COVID-19 vaccine. Some clones are missing from TCRdb's copy, which holds only in-frame ones; the method was immunoSEQ multiplex PCR. Here the sample spans about 89,000 clones, 86% being singletons. The material was peripheral blood, obtained 28 days after the second AZD1222 dose. Receptors originate from an adult who received the AZD1222 COVID-19 vaccine.

This sequence joins TRBV19 and TRBJ2-7; TRBD1 matches at 7 bases. The CDR3 has 16 residues. Germline loops: CDR1 LNHDA, CDR2 SQIVND (reference sequence). After removal of 0 bases from V and 5 bases from J, the junction contained 10 bases not matched to a gene. The CDR3 sequence: CASSIDLSTGRDEQYF. CDR3 DNA: TGTGCCAGTAGTATAGATCTCTCGACAGGGCGCGACGAGCAGTACTTC.

The V gene is TRBV5-1, the J gene TRBJ2-1; D gene ambiguous. The CDR3 totals 12 residues. The V end was cut by 0 bases, the J end by 6 bases, with 4 bases between. Germline CDR1 reads SGHRS; CDR2 reads YFSETQ. The CDR3 nucleotides read TGCGCCAGCAGCTTGGCCCCCAATGAGCAGTTCTTC. Residues: CASSLAPNEQFF. Variable domain in full (rest from reference TRBV5-1 and TRBJ2-1): KAGVTQTPRYLIKTRGQQVTLSCSPISGHRSVSWYQQTPGQGLQFLFEYFSETQRNKGNFPGRFSGRQFSNSRSEMNVSTLELGDSALYLCASSLAPNEQFFGPGTRLTVL.

The chain combines TRBV27 with TRBJ2-4; the D call may be TRBD1 or TRBD2 (5 bases each). The germline CDR1 and CDR2 sequences are MNHEY and SMNVEV (reference sequence). The CDR3 is made up of 13 amino acids. Between the trimmed V and J ends, which lost 2 bases and 7 bases, there was a span of 9 bases. CDR3 residues: CASSLRGVNIQYF. In DNA form, the CDR3 reads TGTGCCAGCAGTTTACGAGGGGTCAACATTCAGTACTTC.

The chain carries TRBV7-6 and TRBJ1-1; D is uncertain. From germline, CDR1 is SGHVS and CDR2 FNYEAQ. The CDR3 totals 11 residues. Trimming cost V 3 bases and J 4 bases, with 3 bases left between them. In DNA form, the CDR3 reads TGTGCCAGCAGCTTGGTCACTGAAGCTTTCTTT. Its protein product is CASSLVTEAFF.

The chain is built from TRBV25-1 and TRBJ1-5; the match to TRBD1 covers 10 bases. The CDR3 has 15 residues. The V gene end was trimmed by 6 bases and the J gene end by 6 bases; junction bases not matched to a gene: 8. CDR1 is MGHDK, CDR2 SYGVNS, per germline. CDR3 in DNA: TGTGCCAGCAGCCCCCCGGGACAGGGGACTCAGCCCCAGCATTTT. It yields the protein CASSPPGQGTQPQHF.

This chain connects TRBV28 to TRBJ2-7; D uncertain. This CDR3 is built from 12 residues. Germline loops: CDR1 MDHEN, CDR2 SYDVKM. V lost 7 bases, J lost 0 bases, and 7 bases lay in between. The CDR3 DNA is TGTGCCAGCAATTCCGCCTCCTACGAGCAGTACTTC. Its translation is CASNSASYEQYF.

The rearrangement uses TRBV27 and TRBJ2-7; D is unresolved. The CDR3 is made up of 14 amino acids. CDR1 is MNHEY and CDR2 is SMNVEV in the germline V gene (reference sequence). V lost 2 bases to trimming and J lost 3 bases, with 11 bases between them. CDR3 coding DNA: TGTGCCAGCAGTTTAGCCTTGGGGTACTACGAGCAGTACTTC. Encoded protein: CASSLALGYYEQYF.

The chain carries TRBV5-1 and TRBJ2-7; no reliable D call. The CDR3 is 14 amino acids. The V and J ends lost 8 bases and 1 base respectively, with 16 bases between them. CDR1 is SGHRS and CDR2 is YFSETQ in the germline V gene. The CDR3 nucleotides are TGCGCCAGTGGGCCGTGGGGTGGGTCCTACGAGCAGTACTTC. Translation: CASGPWGGSYEQYF.

The chain employs TRBV7-2 and TRBJ2-1; 15 nucleotides line up with TRBD2. Germline assignment: CDR1 SGHTA and CDR2 FQGNSA. This CDR3 spans 18 amino acids. V trimming: 10 bases; J trimming: 2 bases; junction bases outside the gene matches: 12. In DNA, the CDR3 is TGTGCCACCCAGCCCGGACTAGCGGGAGGGAGGGCCTACAATGAGCAGTTCTTC. This sequence encodes CATQPGLAGGRAYNEQFF.

This clone was detected many times. V and J are TRBV19 and TRBJ1-4; D remains ambiguous. Germline-derived CDR1 and CDR2 are LNHDA and SQIVND (reference sequence). Deletions cut 7 bases from V and 4 bases from J, with 13 bases between. The CDR3 loop spans 14 amino acids. This chain's CDR3 is CASNHGPHNEKLFF. The CDR3 bases are TGTGCCAGTAACCACGGACCTCATAATGAAAAACTGTTTTTT. The complete variable domain, with remaining parts taken from reference TRBV19 and TRBJ1-4, reads DGGITQSPKYLFRKEGQNVTLSCEQNLNHDAMYWYRQDPGQGLRLIYYSQIVNDFQKGDIAEGYSVSREKKESFPLTVTSAQKNPTAFYLCASNHGPHNEKLFFGSGTQLSVL.

This rearrangement joins TRBV7-9 to TRBJ1-5; maybe TRBD1 (5 bases). The CDR3 totals 15 residues. From germline, CDR1 is SEHNR and CDR2 FQNEAQ (reference sequence). Trimming removed 3 bases from V and 4 bases from J, with 13 bases in between. The CDR3 bases are TGTGCCAGCAGCTTGGGGGACGGGGGGAATCAGCCCCAGCATTTT. This sequence encodes CASSLGDGGNQPQHF.

The chain is built from TRBV6-4 and TRBJ2-6, with D perhaps matching TRBD1 (5 bases). V dropped 5 bases and J dropped 0 bases, with 11 bases sitting between them. This CDR3 comprises 16 residues. Per germline, CDR1 MRHNA and CDR2 SNTAGT. CDR3 DNA sequence: TGTGCCAGCAGTACGACAGTGGCCTCTGGGGCCAACGTCCTGACTTTC. Its protein product is CASSTTVASGANVLTF.

The chain is built from TRBV28 and TRBJ2-1; the match to TRBD1 covers 10 bases. In germline, CDR1 is MDHEN, CDR2 SYDVKM. With 6 bases clipped from V and 8 bases from J, the junction kept 13 bases outside the gene matches. This CDR3 has 16 residues. This CDR3 is CASRASTGGLRDEQFF. CDR3 coding DNA: TGTGCCAGCAGAGCCTCGACAGGGGGCCTCAGAGATGAGCAGTTCTTC. The whole variable domain, remainder taken from reference TRBV28 and TRBJ2-1, is DVKVTQSSRYLVKRTGEKVFLECVQDMDHENMFWYRQDPGLGLRLIYFSYDVKMKEKGDIPEGYSVSREKKERFSLILESASTNQTSMYLCASRASTGGLRDEQFFGPGTRLTVL.

The chain carries TRBV7-2 and TRBJ1-2; no definite D call. CDR3 length equals 15 residues. Trimming cost V 1 base and J 4 bases, with 13 bases left between them. CDR1 SGHTA and CDR2 FQGNSA come from the germline V gene. CDR3 amino acids: CASSLVEGAFYGYTF. CDR3 DNA: TGTGCCAGCAGCTTAGTGGAGGGAGCGTTCTATGGCTACACCTTC.

This chain uses TRBV7-9 with TRBJ1-1; TRBD1 might be the D (5 bases). The CDR3 has 14 residues. Trimming pared 4 bases from V and 3 bases from J, leaving 12 bases between. The germline CDR1 and CDR2 sequences are SEHNR and FQNEAQ (reference sequence). The CDR3: CASSYELGDTEAFF. The CDR3 coding sequence is TGTGCCAGCAGCTATGAGCTGGGGGACACTGAAGCTTTCTTT.

The rearrangement joins TRBV29-1 to TRBJ2-3, with 9 bases identical to TRBD1. The V gene's germline CDR1 is SQVTM and CDR2 ANQGSEA. The CDR3 sequence is 17 residues long. The ends lost 6 bases at V and 1 base at J; junction bases unmatched: 14. The CDR3 coding sequence is TGCAGCGTCCGCCCGAGGGGGTGGGACAGGGGCACAGATACGCAGTATTTT. Translating gives CSVRPRGWDRGTDTQYF.

The J gene is TRBJ2-5, the V gene TRBV7-6, with 9 nucleotides matching TRBD2. Germline trimming cut 3 bases from V and 5 bases from J; bases unmatched to any gene: 10. This CDR3 is 16 amino acids long. Germline values: CDR1 SGHVS, CDR2 FNYEAQ. The chain's CDR3 is CASSFSSGSLRETQYF. CDR3 coding DNA: TGTGCCAGCAGCTTTAGTAGCGGGAGCCTTCGGGAGACCCAGTACTTC.

This clone was counted once. The rearrangement links TRBV5-1 to TRBJ1-1; 8 bases are shared with TRBD1. Trimming at V came to 4 bases and at J to 1 base, leaving 6 bases not matched to a gene. Germline CDR1 and CDR2: SGHRS and YFSETQ. CDR3 length: 15 amino acids. The CDR3 is CASSPRQGWNTEAFF. The DNA of the CDR3 is TGCGCCAGCAGCCCTAGACAGGGGTGGAACACTGAAGCTTTCTTT. Based on the CDR3 plus reference TRBV5-1 and TRBJ1-1, the full variable domain is KAGVTQTPRYLIKTRGQQVTLSCSPISGHRSVSWYQQTPGQGLQFLFEYFSETQRNKGNFPGRFSGRQFSNSRSEMNVSTLELGDSALYLCASSPRQGWNTEAFFGQGTRLTVV.

This chain links TRBV11-3 with TRBJ2-3; TRBD1 or TRBD2 may be the D gene (5 bases each). Germline V gene sequence: CDR1 SGHNT, CDR2 YENEEA. There are 17 residues in the CDR3. V lost 2 bases, J lost 1 base, and 16 bases lay in between. The CDR3 loop is CASSLRGFGAGTDTQYF. CDR3 DNA sequence: TGTGCCAGCAGCTTAAGGGGCTTCGGAGCGGGCACAGATACGCAGTATTTT.

The chain employs TRBV2 and TRBJ1-5; TRBD1 matches at 8 bases. Germline lookup yields CDR1 SNHLY and CDR2 FYNNEI. This CDR3 is built from 16 residues. Trimming took 6 bases from V and 9 from J; bases not matched to a gene: 16. CDR3 DNA sequence: TGTGCCAGCAGCGCTTACCGGACAGGGACATCAGGGCCCCAGCATTTT. This gives the protein CASSAYRTGTSGPQHF.

V is TRBV5-6 and J is TRBJ1-3; D gene unclear. The CDR3 totals 16 residues. V gave up 4 bases and J gave up 0 bases, with 14 bases separating them. CDR1 is SGHDT and CDR2 is YYEEEE in the germline V gene. CDR3 nucleotides: TGTGCCAGCAGCCCCGGACGTGCGCTCTCTGGAAACACCATATATTTT. Translated, it gives CASSPGRALSGNTIYF. Drawing the rest from reference TRBV5-6 and TRBJ1-3, the complete variable domain is DAGVTQSPTHLIKTRGQQVTLRCSPKSGHDTVSWYQQALGQGPQFIFQYYEEEERQRGNFPDRFSGHQFPNYSSELNVNALLLGDSALYLCASSPGRALSGNTIYFGEGSWLTVV.

This chain links TRBV30 with TRBJ1-3; a possible D gene is TRBD1 (6 bases). The V gene's germline CDR1 is GTSNPN and CDR2 SVGIG (reference sequence). This CDR3 has 13 amino acids. CDR3 protein: CAVAGETGNTIYF. In DNA, the CDR3 is TGTGCGGTGGCAGGGGAAACTGGAAACACCATATATTTT. Supplemented by reference TRBV30 and TRBJ1-3, the full variable domain reads SQTIHQWPATLVQPVGSPLSLECTVEGTSNPNLYWYRQAAGRGLQLLFYSVGIGQISSEVPQNLSASRPQDRQFILSSKKLLLSDSGFYLCAVAGETGNTIYFGEGSWLTVV.

This clone has only one observation. The rearrangement uses TRBV6-5 and TRBJ2-1; D is perhaps TRBD2 (5 bases). This CDR3 has 15 residues. The germline V gene has CDR1 MNHEY and CDR2 SVGAGI. Trimming took 4 bases from V and 3 from J, leaving 13 bases between them. The CDR3 coding sequence is TGTGCCAGCAGTTCTCAACTAGTCGGCTACAATGAGCAGTTCTTC. The encoded protein is CASSSQLVGYNEQFF.

As for this clone: Other DNA sequences within the sample encode an identical CDR3. The rearrangement links TRBV7-2 to TRBJ1-5, with D perhaps TRBD1 (6 bases). The germline CDR1 and CDR2 sequences are SGHTA and FQGNSA. Deletions cut 5 bases from V and 4 bases from J, with 12 bases between. The CDR3 has 14 amino acids. The CDR3 reads CASSPQGSNQPQHF. DNA for the CDR3: TGTGCCAGCAGCCCCCAGGGGTCGAATCAGCCCCAGCATTTT.

The V call is TRBV7-8, the J call TRBJ2-1; TRBD2 matches 8 bases. This CDR3 comprises 15 residues. The trim removed 4 bases at V and 0 bases at J, leaving 2 bases unmatched. Germline loops: CDR1 SGHVS, CDR2 FQNEAQ. CDR3 DNA sequence: TGTGCCAGCAGCTCCAGCGGGGGCTCCTACAATGAGCAGTTCTTC. Translating it yields CASSSSGGSYNEQFF.

The chain joins TRBV6-1 to TRBJ2-7, with D perhaps matching TRBD2 (5 bases). V lost 6 bases and J 4 bases, leaving 22 bases between the germline ends. The CDR3 has 16 residues. The V gene's germline CDR1 is MNHNS and CDR2 SASEGT. CDR3 bases: TGTGCCAGCAGCGAAATCTCCGGGGTAAGCTTGTACGAGCAGTACTTC. Translated, it gives CASSEISGVSLYEQYF.